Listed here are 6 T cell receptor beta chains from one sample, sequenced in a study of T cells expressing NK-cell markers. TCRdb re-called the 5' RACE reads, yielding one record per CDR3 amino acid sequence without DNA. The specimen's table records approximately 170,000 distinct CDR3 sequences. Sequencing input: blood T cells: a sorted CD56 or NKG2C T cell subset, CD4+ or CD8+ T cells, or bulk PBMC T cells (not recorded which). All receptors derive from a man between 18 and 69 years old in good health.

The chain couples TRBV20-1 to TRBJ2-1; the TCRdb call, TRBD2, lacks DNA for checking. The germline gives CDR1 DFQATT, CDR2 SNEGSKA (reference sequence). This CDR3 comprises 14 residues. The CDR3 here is CSASTAEDYNEQFF.

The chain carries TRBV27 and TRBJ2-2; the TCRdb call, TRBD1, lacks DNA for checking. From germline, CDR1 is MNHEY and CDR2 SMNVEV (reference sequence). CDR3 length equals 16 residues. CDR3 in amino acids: CASSLIQGAWGGELFF.

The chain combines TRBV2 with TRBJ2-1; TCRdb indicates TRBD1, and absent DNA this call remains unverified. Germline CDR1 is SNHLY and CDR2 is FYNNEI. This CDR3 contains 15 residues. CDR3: CASSPTGGEYNEQFF.

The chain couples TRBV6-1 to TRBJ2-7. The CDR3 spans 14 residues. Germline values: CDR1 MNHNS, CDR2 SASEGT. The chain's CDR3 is CASHRSGEAYEQYF.

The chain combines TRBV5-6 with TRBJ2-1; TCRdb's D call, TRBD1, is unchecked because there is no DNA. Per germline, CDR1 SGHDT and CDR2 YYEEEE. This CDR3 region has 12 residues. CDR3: CASRGHPDEQFF.

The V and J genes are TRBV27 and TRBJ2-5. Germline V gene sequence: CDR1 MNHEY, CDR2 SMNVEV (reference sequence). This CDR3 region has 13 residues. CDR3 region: CASSSILIETQYF.